These 22 T cell receptor beta chains were all obtained from the same sample, sequenced in a study of PD-1 blockade in classical Hodgkin lymphoma. Patients all relapsed after autologous stem cell transplantation, and there was variation in brentuximab vedotin exposure. CD4+ T cells were purified from thawed PBMCs by negative selection. Assay: immunoSEQ multiplex PCR; the TCRdb copy retains only in-frame clones and omits some. Of tens of thousands of clones detected, 60% to 85% appear once; the ten largest clones hold 2.4%. The sequenced sample was CD4+ T cells from blood, obtained at baseline. These receptors were taken from a human donor with classical Hodgkin lymphoma.

The chain is built from TRBV10-2 and TRBJ2-1; 13 nucleotides align to TRBD2. Per germline, CDR1 WSHSY and CDR2 SAAADI. The CDR3 has 14 amino acids. After removal of 6 bases from V and 5 bases from J, the junction contained 1 base not matched to a gene. CDR3 residues: CASRLAGGNNEQFF. DNA of the CDR3: TGCGCCAGCAGACTAGCGGGGGGGAACAATGAGCAGTTCTTC.

The V call is TRBV19, the J call TRBJ2-5, with a tentative D call TRBD2 (6 bases). Germline V lookup: CDR1 LNHDA, CDR2 SQIVND (reference sequence). The CDR3 has 13 amino acids. V gave up 9 bases and J gave up 5 bases, with 16 bases separating them. In nucleotides, the CDR3 is TGTGCCAGCCAAAGGAGGGCAGAGGAGACCCAGTACTTC. Amino acids: CASQRRAEETQYF.

This clone was detected only a few times. The gene calls are TRBV7-2 and TRBJ1-2, with no clear D. V dropped 5 bases and J dropped 7 bases, with 14 bases sitting between them. This CDR3 has 13 amino acids. CDR1 is SGHTA and CDR2 is FQGNSA in the germline V gene. This chain's CDR3 is CASSPQGGSGYTF. For the CDR3, the DNA is TGTGCCAGCAGCCCGCAAGGAGGGTCTGGCTACACCTTC.

This clone has a single count. The chain couples TRBV18 to TRBJ1-4, with 7 bases aligning to TRBD1. V lost 0 bases and J lost 5; bases outside the gene matches: 6. The CDR3 has 16 residues. Germline lookup yields CDR1 KGHSH and CDR2 LQKENI. The CDR3 nucleotides read TGTGCCAGCTCACCACCGGGGATGACAGGGAATGAAAAACTGTTTTTT. As protein: CASSPPGMTGNEKLFF.

The rearrangement links TRBV6-6 to TRBJ2-5, with 8 bases identical to TRBD2. The CDR3 length is 13 residues. Looked up from germline, CDR1 is MNHNY and CDR2 is SVGAGI (reference sequence). With 7 bases clipped from V and 2 bases from J, the junction kept 3 bases outside the gene matches. The CDR3 DNA reads as TGTGCCAGCAAGGGCGGGGGGCAAGAGACCCAGTACTTC. Translating it yields CASKGGGQETQYF.

The chain joins TRBV19 to TRBJ1-2, with a possible D match to TRBD1 (6 bases). CDR1 is LNHDA, CDR2 SQIVND, per germline (reference sequence). The CDR3 covers 14 residues. Trimming removed 3 bases at V and 2 bases at J, with 10 bases between. The CDR3 DNA follows: TGTGCCAGTAGTATGTCCAGGGGAAACTATGGCTACACCTTC. The encoded protein is CASSMSRGNYGYTF.

This rearrangement joins TRBV29-1 to TRBJ1-2, with D uncertain. In germline, CDR1 is SQVTM, CDR2 ANQGSEA. The CDR3 consists of 12 residues. Trimming cost V 6 bases and J 1 base, with 9 bases left between them. As DNA, the CDR3 is TGCAGCGTCGGGATTTTTAACTATGGCTACACCTTC. Translation gives CSVGIFNYGYTF.

The chain employs TRBV6-6 and TRBJ1-2; D not resolved. CDR1 and CDR2 (germline): MNHNY, SVGAGI (reference sequence). CDR3 length: 14 residues. The V end was cut by 5 bases, the J end by 0 bases, with 10 bases between. In nucleotides, the CDR3 is TGTGCCAGCAGTCAGGCGTTAACTAACTATGGCTACACCTTC. This codes for CASSQALTNYGYTF.

This chain's CDR3 is CASSLAPGHRPQHF. Here the CDR3 DNA reads TGTGCCAGCAGCTTAGCCCCAGGCCACCGGCCCCAGCATTTT. This chain connects TRBV11-2 to TRBJ1-5, with D hard to call. V was clipped by 1 base and J by 9 bases, with 13 bases between them. CDR1 and CDR2 (germline): SGHAT, FQNNGV. This CDR3 is 14 amino acids long.

The chain uses TRBV7-8 and TRBJ1-6; no clear D gene. Germline loops: CDR1 SGHVS, CDR2 FQNEAQ. Trimming took off 1 base at V and 5 bases at J, with 12 bases between the two ends. The CDR3 has 16 residues. The CDR3 reads CASSLVGWAHNSPLHF. The CDR3 DNA is TGTGCCAGCAGCTTAGTTGGTTGGGCACATAATTCACCCCTCCACTTT.

The chain combines TRBV7-2 with TRBJ1-2, with D hard to call. V was shortened by 4 bases and J by 4 bases, with 10 bases between the two germline ends. CDR1 is SGHTA, CDR2 FQGNSA, per germline. The CDR3 has 13 residues. CDR3 residues: CASSSKVGYGYTF. In nucleotides, the CDR3 is TGTGCCAGCAGCTCCAAAGTAGGCTATGGCTACACCTTC.

CDR3 nucleotides: TGCGCCAGCAGCTCCTCAGGGGGGAGGGAAAAACTGTTTTTT. Residues: CASSSSGGREKLFF. The gene calls are TRBV5-1 and TRBJ1-4; 7 bases agree with TRBD1. The V and J ends lost 3 bases and 8 bases, in that order; junction bases with no gene match: 7. Germline V gene data show CDR1 as SGHRS and CDR2 as YFSETQ. This CDR3 spans 14 amino acids.

The genes are TRBV10-1 and TRBJ1-4; D is uncertain. Trimming pared 7 bases from V and 0 bases from J, leaving 21 bases between. This CDR3 spans 18 amino acids. From germline, CDR1 is WNHNN and CDR2 SYGVQD (reference sequence). The CDR3 sequence is CASTNGEGRDTTNEKLFF. The DNA of the CDR3 is TGCGCCAGCACAAATGGGGAAGGGAGGGATACAACTAATGAAAAACTGTTTTTT.

In DNA, the CDR3 is TGTGCCAGCTCACCGCCGTCTGGGGCCAACGTCCTGACTTTC. Translation: CASSPPSGANVLTF. The V and J genes are TRBV18 and TRBJ2-6, with D unresolved. Germline assignment: CDR1 KGHSH and CDR2 LQKENI. This CDR3 has 14 residues. The ends were cut back, 3 bases at V and 1 base at J, with 4 bases in the middle.

The rearrangement uses TRBV6-5 and TRBJ2-3; TRBD1 matches 8 bases. Losses at the gene ends were 6 bases for V and 2 bases for J; bases not matched to a gene: 4. The CDR3 runs 14 residues. Germline CDR1 reads MNHEY; CDR2 reads SVGAGI. This CDR3 reads CASRRTGNTDTQYF. CDR3 nucleotides: TGTGCCAGCAGGCGGACAGGGAACACAGATACGCAGTATTTT.

The rearrangement links TRBV21-1 to TRBJ1-2; TRBD1, the table's D call, was not compared with the DNA. TRBV21-1 is tagged as a pseudogene. The length of the CDR3 is 15 residues. Written as DNA, the CDR3 is TGTGCCAGCAGTCCCGCGTTGGGCTACCGCTATGGCTACACCTTC. Translated: CASSPALGYRYGYTF.

This rearrangement joins TRBV7-7 to TRBJ1-2, with D uncertain. CDR1 SSHAT and CDR2 FNYEAQ come from the germline V gene (reference sequence). The CDR3 totals 13 residues. With 2 bases removed from V and 8 bases from J, the gap between germline ends came to 12 bases. Written as DNA, the CDR3 is TGTGCCAGCAGCTTAATATCAGGTGACGGCTACACCTTC. Residues: CASSLISGDGYTF.

The chain joins TRBV9 to TRBJ1-2; tentative D call: TRBD1 (5 bases). CDR1 is SGDLS, CDR2 YYNGEE, per germline. The V gene lost 1 base and the J gene lost 3 bases, with 10 bases spanning the gap. The CDR3 is 14 amino acids. The CDR3 reads CASSVIGADYGYTF. The CDR3 DNA reads as TGTGCCAGCAGCGTAATAGGGGCGGACTATGGCTACACCTTC.

The chain couples TRBV7-6 to TRBJ2-2; TRBD2 might be the D (6 bases). Germline V CDR1 and CDR2: SGHVS, FNYEAQ. Trimming cost V 4 bases and J 1 base, with 7 bases left between them. This CDR3 contains 14 residues. CDR3 loop: CASSSRGNTGELFF. The CDR3 nucleotides are TGTGCCAGCAGCTCGCGGGGGAACACCGGGGAGCTGTTTTTT.

This chain links TRBV5-1 with TRBJ1-6; D gene unclear. Germline V gene sequence: CDR1 SGHRS, CDR2 YFSETQ. Trimming left V 0 bases short and J 3 bases short, with 10 bases between. The CDR3 length is 16 residues. This CDR3 reads CASSLDWDFYNSPLHF. In DNA form, the CDR3 reads TGCGCCAGCAGCTTGGACTGGGATTTCTATAATTCACCCCTCCACTTT.

This chain connects TRBV27 to TRBJ1-2; no reliable D call. Trimming removed 3 bases from V and 8 bases from J, with 16 bases in between. Per germline, CDR1 MNHEY and CDR2 SMNVEV (reference sequence). The CDR3 spans 14 residues. Here the CDR3 reads CASSFLGVVGGYTF. The DNA for the CDR3 is TGTGCCAGCAGTTTTCTTGGGGTGGTGGGGGGCTACACCTTC.

The chain joins TRBV7-2 to TRBJ1-5; 8 bases line up with TRBD1. The V gene end was trimmed by 1 base and the J gene end by 2 bases; junction bases not matched to a gene: 4. The V gene's germline CDR1 is SGHTA and CDR2 FQGNSA. This CDR3 is 16 amino acids long. The CDR3 loop is CASSLGGQGGNQPQHF. The DNA of the CDR3 is TGTGCCAGCAGCTTAGGTGGACAGGGTGGCAATCAGCCCCAGCATTTT.